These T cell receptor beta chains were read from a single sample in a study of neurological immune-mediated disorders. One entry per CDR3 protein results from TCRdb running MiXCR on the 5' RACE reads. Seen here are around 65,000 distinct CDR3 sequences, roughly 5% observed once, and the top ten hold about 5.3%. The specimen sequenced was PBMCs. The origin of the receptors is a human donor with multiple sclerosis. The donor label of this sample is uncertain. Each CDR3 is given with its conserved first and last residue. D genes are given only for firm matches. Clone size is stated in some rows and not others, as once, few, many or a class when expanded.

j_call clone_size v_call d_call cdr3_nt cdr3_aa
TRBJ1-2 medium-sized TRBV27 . TGTGCCAGCAGTGCACATTCTAACTATGGCTACACCTTC CASSAHSNYGYTF
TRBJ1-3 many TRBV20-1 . TGCAGTGTCCTAGACAGGTCTGGAAACACCATATATTTT CSVLDRSGNTIYF
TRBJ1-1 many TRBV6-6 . TGTGCCAGCAGTCCCCAGAGGTCTGAAGCTTTCTTT CASSPQRSEAFF
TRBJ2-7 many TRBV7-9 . TGTGCCAGCAGCCTCCGGGAATCCTACGAGCAGTACTTC CASSLRESYEQYF
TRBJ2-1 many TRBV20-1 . TGCAGTGCTAGAGTGTTGGGGGGGGCTCAGTTCTTC CSARVLGGAQFF
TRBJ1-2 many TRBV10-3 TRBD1 TGTGCCATCAGGGCACAGGGGGGAGATGGCTACACCTTC CAIRAQGGDGYTF
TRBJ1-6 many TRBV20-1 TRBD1 TGCAGTGCGGGACAGGGGTCTAATTCACCCCTCCACTTT CSAGQGSNSPLHF
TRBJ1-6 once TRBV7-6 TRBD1 TGTGCCAGCAGCGCCTACGGCGGACAGGAAAATTCACCCCTCCACTTT CASSAYGGQENSPLHF
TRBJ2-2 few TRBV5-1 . TGCGCCAGCAGCCCCAACCTGGGGGGCACCGGGGAGCTGTTTTTT CASSPNLGGTGELFF
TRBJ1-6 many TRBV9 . TGTGCCAGCAGCCCAGAGGTGGCCTTGGGGTCTTCACCCCTCCACTTT CASSPEVALGSSPLHF
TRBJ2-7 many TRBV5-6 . TGTGCCAGCAGCTCGCGGCGGGGATTCTCCTACGAGCAGTACTTC CASSSRRGFSYEQYF
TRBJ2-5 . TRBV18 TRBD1 TGTGCCAGCTCACCACCGCAGGGGGCCTATGAGACCCAGTACTTC CASSPPQGAYETQYF
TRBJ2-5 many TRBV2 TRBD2 TGTGCCAGCAGCCTCGGACTAGCGGGGGACCAAGAGACCCAGTACTTC CASSLGLAGDQETQYF
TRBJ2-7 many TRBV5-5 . TGTGCCAGCAGCTCCAGGGACATCTTCTACGAGCAGTACTTC CASSSRDIFYEQYF
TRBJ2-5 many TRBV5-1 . TGCGCCAGCAGCTTGGAGCAGGGGACCGAAGAGACCCAGTACTTC CASSLEQGTEETQYF
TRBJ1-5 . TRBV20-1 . TGCAGTGCGGGTACTTGGGGCAATCAGCCCCAGCATTTT CSAGTWGNQPQHF
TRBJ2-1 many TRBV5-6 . TGTGCCAGCAGCCCCATCGGCGGGGCGTACAATGAGCAGTTCTTC CASSPIGGAYNEQFF
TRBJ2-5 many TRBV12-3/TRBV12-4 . TGTGCCAGCAGTTCCAGGGCTCCCGAGACCCAGTACTTC CASSSRAPETQYF
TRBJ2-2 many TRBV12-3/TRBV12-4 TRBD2 TGTGCCAGCAGTTTACGGTTCAAGGGAGGGGATAGGTCCGGGGAGCTGTTTTTT CASSLRFKGGDRSGELFF
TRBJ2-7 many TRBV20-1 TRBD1 TGCAGTGCTGCGATCGTGGACAGGACCTACGAGCAGTACTTC CSAAIVDRTYEQYF
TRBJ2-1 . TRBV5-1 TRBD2 TGCGCCAGCAGCTTGGTACCGGGGGGCTCCTACAATGAGCAGTTCTTC CASSLVPGGSYNEQFF
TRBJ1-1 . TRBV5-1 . TGCGCCAGCACCACCGAGGGGTTTACTGAAGCTTTCTTT CASTTEGFTEAFF
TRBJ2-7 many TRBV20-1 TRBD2 TGCAGTGCTGGAGCGGGGGGGCCCGCCCACGAGCAGTACTTC CSAGAGGPAHEQYF
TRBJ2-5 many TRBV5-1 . TGCGCCAGCAGCTTGTCAGAAGAGACCCAGTACTTC CASSLSEETQYF
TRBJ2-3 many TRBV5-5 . TGTGCCAGCAGCTTGAGAGGGAATCTGGCAGATACGCAGTATTTT CASSLRGNLADTQYF
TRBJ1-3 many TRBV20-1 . TGCAGTGCGAGACAGTTCTCTGGAAACACCATATATTTT CSARQFSGNTIYF
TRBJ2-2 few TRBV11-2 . TGTGCCAGCAGCCCCCTTAGGGGACAAGGGGCCGGGGAGCTGTTTTTT CASSPLRGQGAGELFF
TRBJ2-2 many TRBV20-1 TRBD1 TGCAGTGCCCCCGTAAGGACAGGGGTCGGGACCGGGGAGCTGTTTTTT CSAPVRTGVGTGELFF
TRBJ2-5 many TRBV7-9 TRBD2 TGTGCCACCCGATCTAGCGGGGGGGTGGAGACCCAGTACTTC CATRSSGGVETQYF
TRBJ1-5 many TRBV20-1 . TGCAGTGCTAGAGGAGGCAGGGGCAATCAGCCCCAGCATTTT CSARGGRGNQPQHF
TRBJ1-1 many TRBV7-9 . TGTGCCAGCAGCTTAGGATCAGTGAACACTGAAGCTTTCTTT CASSLGSVNTEAFF
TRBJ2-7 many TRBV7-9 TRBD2 TGTGCCAGCAGCTTAACGGGGAGGGACTGGGTCGAGCAGTACTTC CASSLTGRDWVEQYF
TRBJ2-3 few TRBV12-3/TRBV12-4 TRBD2 TGTGCCAGCAGTTCCCCCCCTAGCGGGGGGGCGAAAGATACGCAGTATTTT CASSSPPSGGAKDTQYF
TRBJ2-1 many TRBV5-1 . TGCGCCAGCAGTTTACATGGTGAGCAGTTCTTC CASSLHGEQFF
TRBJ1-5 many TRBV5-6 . TGTGCCAGCAGCTTGAGTCCAGCAGGGCATCAGCCCCAGCATTTT CASSLSPAGHQPQHF
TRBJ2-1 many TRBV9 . TGTGCCAGCAGCGTAGAAGGAGTGGGTCATATGTCCTACAATGAGCAGTTCTTC CASSVEGVGHMSYNEQFF
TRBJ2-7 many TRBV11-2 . TGTGCCAGCAGCTTAGGACTGAACGAGCAGTACTTC CASSLGLNEQYF
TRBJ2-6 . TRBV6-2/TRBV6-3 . TGTGCCAGCCTTAAACAGGGCTCTGGGGCCAACGTCCTGACTTTC CASLKQGSGANVLTF
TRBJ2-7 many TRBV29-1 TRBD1 TGCAGCGTGAAAACAGGGGTCTCCTACGAGCAGTACTTC CSVKTGVSYEQYF
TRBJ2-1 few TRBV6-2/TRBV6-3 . TGTGCCAGCAGGGCCTCCTCCTACAATGAGCAGTTCTTC CASRASSYNEQFF
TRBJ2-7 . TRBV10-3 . TGTGCCATCAAAGGACAGTACTTCTACGAGCAGTACTTC CAIKGQYFYEQYF
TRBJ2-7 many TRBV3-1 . TGTGCCAGCAGCCAAGGAGCGGACCCCAGGGTATTC CASSQGADPRVF
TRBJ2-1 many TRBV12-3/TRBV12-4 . TGTGCCAGCAGTTTCCAAGGGTGGGACAATGAGCAGTTCTTC CASSFQGWDNEQFF
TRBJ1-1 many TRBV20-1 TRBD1 TGCAGTGCTAGGCCGGACAGGGCGAACACTGAAGCTTTCTTT CSARPDRANTEAFF
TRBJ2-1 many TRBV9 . TGTGCCAGCAGCGTAGTGGGGGGCCGCTACAATGAGCAGTTCTTC CASSVVGGRYNEQFF
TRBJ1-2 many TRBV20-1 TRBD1 TGCAGTGCTAGAAGTCAGGGGGGCTATGGCTACACCTTC CSARSQGGYGYTF
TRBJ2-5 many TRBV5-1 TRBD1 TGCGCCAGCAGTTTCGGACAGGGGATCGAGACCCAGTACTTC CASSFGQGIETQYF